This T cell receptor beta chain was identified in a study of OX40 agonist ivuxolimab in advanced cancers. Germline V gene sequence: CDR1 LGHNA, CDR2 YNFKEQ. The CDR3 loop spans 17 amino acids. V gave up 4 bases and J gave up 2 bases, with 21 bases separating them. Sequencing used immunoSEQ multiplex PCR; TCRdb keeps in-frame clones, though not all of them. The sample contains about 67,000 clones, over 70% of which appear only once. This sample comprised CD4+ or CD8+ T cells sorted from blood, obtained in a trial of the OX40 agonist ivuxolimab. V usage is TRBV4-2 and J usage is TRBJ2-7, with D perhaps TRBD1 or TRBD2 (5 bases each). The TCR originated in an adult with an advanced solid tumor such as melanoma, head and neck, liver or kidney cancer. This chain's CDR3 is CASSLRAGTEDTYEQYF. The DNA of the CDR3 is TGTGCCAGCAGCCTTCGTGCCGGGACGGAAGATACCTACGAGCAGTACTTC.